This T cell receptor (beta chain) was sequenced in a study of blood T cell repertoires in COVID-19. Study-level information: Acute and convalescent COVID-19 samples came from the United States, Italy and Spain. From T cells, B-cell-depleted T cells, or PBMCs came the material, which was cDNA or gDNA.

Original methodology: Estimation of nucleated cell counts was performed using reference gene primer amplification. The method was immunoSEQ multiplex PCR; TCRdb's version includes in-frame clones alone and lacks a portion of them. V and J calls plus clone size are reproduced from that table; the DNA served to infer D and trimming. Here the sample spans about 160,000 clones, about 85% being singletons. Participants' reported clinical history set cohort assignment. Trimming removed 3 bases at V and 2 bases at J, with 6 bases between. This CDR3 has 13 residues. Germline CDR1 KGHDR, CDR2 SFDVKD. This TCR derives from a woman in her 50s who had recovered from COVID-19. Sequenced input: PBMCs or T cells enriched from blood (not recorded which). This chain joins TRBV24-1 and TRBJ1-2; the D is unclear. CDR3 coding DNA: TGTGCCACCAGTGATCTCCAGAACTATGGCTACACCTTC. It yields the protein CATSDLQNYGYTF.